This is a list of T cell receptor beta chains from one sample in a study of blood T cells in healthy people across ages. One entry per CDR3 protein results from TCRdb running MiXCR on the 5' RACE reads. The table includes 1.5 million to 2 million distinct CDR3 sequences, roughly 32% detected once. What was sequenced was blood. These receptors came from a woman in her 30s in good health. CDR3s include the opening cysteine and the closing phenylalanine or tryptophan. The order of the fields is CDR3 protein, CDR3 DNA, CDR3 length, clone size, D gene, V gene, J gene. The D gene is left open where the match is weak. Clone size appears in some rows only: once, few, many, or a class for an expanded clone.

CASSQGLAVLQETQYF	TGTGCCAGCAGCCAGGGACTAGCGGTACTACAAGAGACCCAGTACTTC	16	-	TRBD2	TRBV7-9	TRBJ2-5
CASSETGLLYEQYF	TGTGCCAGCAGTGAAACAGGCCTACTGTACGAGCAGTACTTC	14	-	-	TRBV6-1	TRBJ2-7
CASSTAQGSVQYF	TGTGCCAGCAGCACCGCTCAGGGAAGCGTGCAGTACTTC	13	-	-	TRBV4-2	TRBJ2-7
CASSLMGRAINEQYF	TGTGCCAGCAGCCTAATGGGGCGGGCCATAAATGAGCAGTACTTC	15	-	-	TRBV5-4	TRBJ2-5
CASSEATGRYGYTF	TGTGCCAGCAGTGAAGCGACAGGGAGGTATGGCTACACCTTC	14	few	TRBD1	TRBV6-1	TRBJ1-2
CASSFDRATYNEQFF	TGTGCCAGCAGCTTCGACAGGGCAACCTACAATGAGCAGTTCTTC	15	few	TRBD1	TRBV5-4	TRBJ2-1
CATSDLPSLAGGPDTQYF	TGTGCCACCAGTGATTTGCCTAGTTTAGCGGGTGGGCCAGATACGCAGTATTTT	18	-	TRBD2	TRBV24-1	TRBJ2-3
CASSQPPPAHEQFF	TGTGCCAGCAGCCAGCCCCCTCCGGCCCATGAGCAGTTCTTC	14	-	-	TRBV3-1	TRBJ2-1
CASSWAAVGYTF	TGTGCCAGCAGCTGGGCGGCAGTAGGCTACACCTTC	12	-	-	TRBV5-8	TRBJ1-2
CASSQDDSSHYGYTF	TGCGCCAGCAGCCAAGATGACAGCAGTCACTATGGCTACACCTTC	15	-	-	TRBV4-1	TRBJ1-2
CASSPEGAGNSPLHF	TGTGCCAGCAGTCCCGAGGGGGCAGGGAATTCACCCCTCCACTTT	15	-	TRBD1	TRBV6-2/TRBV6-3	TRBJ1-6
CSVARNEQFF	TGCAGCGTTGCGAGGAATGAGCAGTTCTTC	10	-	-	TRBV29-1	TRBJ2-1
CASRTGQLANEQFF	TGCGCCAGCAGGACAGGCCAGTTGGCCAATGAGCAGTTCTTC	14	few	-	TRBV10-2	TRBJ2-1
CASTGGINEKLFF	TGTGCCAGCACAGGGGGGATTAATGAAAAACTGTTTTTT	13	few	TRBD1	TRBV25-1	TRBJ1-4
CSARAVGYYGYTF	TGCAGTGCTAGAGCTGTGGGTTACTATGGCTACACCTTC	13	-	-	TRBV20-1	TRBJ1-2
CASSQVIGTALEGEQYF	TGTGCCAGCAGCCAAGTCATCGGTACAGCCCTGGAGGGCGAGCAGTACTTC	17	few	-	TRBV3-1	TRBJ2-7
CSASVVGEYQETQYF	TGCAGTGCTAGTGTAGTGGGGGAGTACCAAGAGACCCAGTACTTC	15	many	-	TRBV20-1	TRBJ2-5
CATLGQGGTGANVLTF	TGTGCCACCCTGGGACAGGGTGGTACTGGGGCCAACGTCCTGACTTTC	16	few	TRBD1	TRBV28	TRBJ2-6
CASSPPNRAGIDTQYF	TGTGCCAGCTCACCACCGAACAGGGCGGGCATAGATACGCAGTATTTT	16	-	-	TRBV18	TRBJ2-3
CASSEAFRQGQPQHF	TGTGCCAGCAGTGAAGCATTCAGGCAGGGTCAGCCCCAGCATTTT	15	few	-	TRBV2	TRBJ1-5
CASSLVRGQGISGETQYF	TGCGCCAGCAGCTTGGTTAGAGGACAGGGGATATCAGGGGAGACCCAGTACTTC	18	few	TRBD1	TRBV5-1	TRBJ2-5
CASSFLGDGENEQFF	TGTGCCAGCAGTTTTCTAGGGGACGGAGAGAATGAGCAGTTCTTC	15	few	-	TRBV28	TRBJ2-1
CASGVPGATYNEQFF	TGTGCCAGCGGCGTCCCGGGAGCGACCTACAATGAGCAGTTCTTC	15	-	-	TRBV9	TRBJ2-1
CASSEGGLIRYEQYF	TGTGCCAGCAGCGAGGGAGGGCTCATAAGGTACGAGCAGTACTTC	15	-	TRBD2	TRBV7-9	TRBJ2-7
CSVDGPGSGGYTF	TGCAGCGTTGACGGCCCGGGGTCAGGTGGCTACACCTTC	13	many	-	TRBV29-1	TRBJ1-2
CASSLGQVNYNEQFF	TGTGCCAGCAGTTTAGGACAGGTGAACTACAATGAGCAGTTCTTC	15	few	-	TRBV12-3/TRBV12-4	TRBJ2-1
CASSIPGLAGNEQFF	TGTGCCAGCAGTATTCCGGGACTAGCGGGGAATGAGCAGTTCTTC	15	few	TRBD2	TRBV12-3/TRBV12-4	TRBJ2-1
CASSCLTSGNEQFF	TGTGCCAGCAGTTGCCTGACTAGCGGGAATGAGCAGTTCTTC	14	-	TRBD2	TRBV7-3	TRBJ2-1
CASSVTGGTNSPLHF	TGTGCCAGCAGCGTAACGGGGGGGACCAATTCACCCCTCCACTTT	15	-	-	TRBV9	TRBJ1-6
CASSETGQGPYEQYF	TGTGCCAGCAGTGAAACGGGACAGGGGCCCTACGAGCAGTACTTC	15	few	TRBD1	TRBV12-3/TRBV12-4	TRBJ2-7
CSARRPGPGTYEQYF	TGCAGTGCTAGACGACCGGGCCCCGGGACCTACGAGCAGTACTTC	15	few	-	TRBV20-1	TRBJ2-7
CASSLGDTGGTEAFF	TGCGCCAGCAGCTTGGGGGACACAGGGGGAACTGAAGCTTTCTTT	15	-	TRBD1	TRBV5-1	TRBJ1-1
CVSSVGTSGLETQYF	TGTGTCAGCAGCGTAGGGACTAGCGGGTTGGAGACCCAGTACTTC	15	-	TRBD2	TRBV9	TRBJ2-5
CSANPNYGYTF	TGCAGTGCTAACCCTAACTATGGCTACACCTTC	11	-	-	TRBV20-1	TRBJ1-2
CASSPQLSGSSEQFF	TGTGCCAGCAGCCCTCAGCTAAGCGGGAGTAGTGAGCAGTTCTTC	15	few	TRBD2	TRBV9	TRBJ2-1
CASSRQGRRGGDGYTF	TGTGCCAGCAGCAGACAGGGACGGAGGGGGGGCGATGGCTACACCTTC	16	few	TRBD1	TRBV7-9	TRBJ1-2
CASSLVPLAGDIDTQYF	TGTGCCAGCAGCTTAGTCCCCCTAGCGGGGGACATAGATACGCAGTATTTT	17	-	TRBD2	TRBV7-2	TRBJ2-3
CASSQVPHASFRRTNSTDTQYF	TGCGCCAGCAGCCAAGTCCCCCATGCTAGTTTTCGGAGGACTAATAGCACAGATACGCAGTATTTT	22	few	-	TRBV4-1	TRBJ2-3
CASSYGRVRNEQYF	TGTGCCAGCAGTTACGGGCGGGTGAGGAACGAGCAGTACTTC	14	few	-	TRBV6-2/TRBV6-3	TRBJ2-7
CSPRDGSSYEQYF	TGCAGTCCCAGGGATGGGAGCTCCTACGAGCAGTACTTC	13	few	-	TRBV20-1	TRBJ2-7
CASSAQAYQETQYF	TGCGCCAGCAGCGCCCAGGCGTACCAAGAGACCCAGTACTTC	14	-	-	TRBV5-1	TRBJ2-5
CSAREHRGTSTDTQYF	TGCAGTGCTAGAGAGCACAGGGGTACTAGCACAGATACGCAGTATTTT	16	few	TRBD1	TRBV20-1	TRBJ2-3
CASSPWTGRGTEAFF	TGTGCCAGCAGCCCCTGGACAGGGAGAGGCACTGAAGCTTTCTTT	15	once	TRBD1	TRBV14	TRBJ1-1
CASSYSMREEQFF	TGTGCCAGCAGTTACTCTATGCGGGAGGAGCAGTTCTTC	13	-	TRBD2	TRBV6-5	TRBJ2-1
CASKKTGGRGMDEQYF	TGTGCCAGCAAAAAAACTGGAGGGAGAGGAATGGACGAGCAGTACTTC	16	few	-	TRBV28	TRBJ2-7
CASSPGGPTPYF	TGTGCCAGCAGCCCCGGGGGGCCCACTCCGTACTTC	12	-	-	TRBV7-9	TRBJ2-5
CASSQDLTSGRAYNEQFF	TGTGCCAGCAGCCAAGACCTGACTAGCGGGAGGGCCTACAATGAGCAGTTCTTC	18	-	TRBD2	TRBV3-1	TRBJ2-1
CASHGSDNEQFF	TGTGCCAGCCACGGAAGTGACAATGAGCAGTTCTTC	12	few	-	TRBV12-3/TRBV12-4	TRBJ2-1
CASSSLQGAIMDYEQYF	TGTGCCAGCAGCTCCTTACAGGGGGCCATAATGGACTACGAGCAGTACTTC	17	-	TRBD1	TRBV7-2	TRBJ2-7
CSASLERVVYNEQFF	TGCAGTGCTAGCTTGGAGAGAGTGGTCTACAATGAGCAGTTCTTC	15	-	-	TRBV20-1	TRBJ2-1